This is a list of T cell receptor beta chains from one sample in a study of blood T cell repertoires in COVID-19. Assay used: immunoSEQ multiplex PCR; TCRdb lists only in-frame clones, some missing. The sample carries around 190,000 clones, roughly 84% recorded once. Sequenced material: peripheral blood. The receptor set was obtained from a man in his forties or fifties with COVID-19, enrolled during active disease. Both conserved end residues are part of each CDR3. Fields, in order: J gene, CDR3 length, clone size, D gene, V gene, CDR3 DNA, CDR3 protein. D genes are given only for firm matches. Clone size is shown for a subset of rows, as once, few, many or a class of expanded clone.

>TRBJ2-3|15|.|TRBD2|TRBV7-9
TGTGCCAGCAGCGTCGGACTAGTCCTCACAGATACGCAGTATTTT
CASSVGLVLTDTQYF
>TRBJ2-7|14|once|TRBD2|TRBV2
TGTGCCAGCAGTCAGCTAGCGGGTTCCTACGAGCAGTACTTC
CASSQLAGSYEQYF
>TRBJ1-2|13|few|.|TRBV3-1/TRBV3-2
TGTGCCAGCAGCCAAGAGGGCACAAGGGGCTACACCTTC
CASSQEGTRGYTF
>TRBJ2-7|14|.|TRBD2|TRBV23-1
TGCGCCAGCAGTCCTAGCGGGGAAGCCTACGAGCAGTACTTC
CASSPSGEAYEQYF
>TRBJ2-3|14|.|.|TRBV6-5
TGTGCCAGCAGTTATAGAGGGGGGGCAGATACGCAGTATTTT
CASSYRGGADTQYF
>TRBJ2-2|15|.|.|TRBV15
TGTGCCACCAGCAGAGGACTAGAGAACACCGGGGAGCTGTTTTTT
CATSRGLENTGELFF
>TRBJ2-5|17|.|TRBD2|TRBV4-2
TGTGCCAGCAGCCAAGTAGGGACGGGAGGGCTCCGGGAGACCCAGTACTTC
CASSQVGTGGLRETQYF
>TRBJ2-2|14|.|TRBD1|TRBV19
TGTGCCAGCCGGCCGGGACAGGGGGCCGGGGAGCTGTTTTTT
CASRPGQGAGELFF
>TRBJ2-1|13|.|TRBD1|TRBV6-5
TGTGCCAGCAGGCGACAGGGGAGGAATGAGCAGTTCTTC
CASRRQGRNEQFF
>TRBJ2-1|18|.|TRBD2|TRBV5-1
TGCGCCAGCAGCTTGACCCCCCTAGCGGGGAGCTCCTACAATGAGCAGTTCTTC
CASSLTPLAGSSYNEQFF
>TRBJ2-5|16|.|.|TRBV21-1
TGTGCCAGCAGCGTCCTGAAACGACAGGACAAAGAGACCCAGTACTTC
CASSVLKRQDKETQYF
>TRBJ2-1|16|.|TRBD2|TRBV27
TGTGCCAGCAGTTTATTGGGTAGCGGGGATGGCAATGAGCAGTTCTTC
CASSLLGSGDGNEQFF
>TRBJ2-6|19|few|TRBD1|TRBV5-5
TGTGCCAGCAGCTTGGGGGGACAGGGGTTTTGGTCTGGGGCCAACGTCCTGACTTTC
CASSLGGQGFWSGANVLTF
>TRBJ1-5|16|few|.|TRBV6-5
TGTGCCAGCAGTTACCGGGTTCCGACTAGCGATCAGCCCCAGCATTTT
CASSYRVPTSDQPQHF
>TRBJ2-7|14|.|.|TRBV6-5
TGTGCCAGCAGTTACTCGAGAATGAACTACGAGCAGTACTTC
CASSYSRMNYEQYF
>TRBJ2-3|15|few|TRBD1|TRBV7-3
TGTGCCAGCAGCTTAACGGGACAGGGCACAGATACGCAGTATTTT
CASSLTGQGTDTQYF
>TRBJ2-3|16|.|TRBD2|TRBV9
TGTGCCAGCAGCGTAGAGGGGACTAGGAGCACAGATACGCAGTATTTT
CASSVEGTRSTDTQYF
>TRBJ1-5|12|few|.|TRBV6-5
TGTGCCAGCAGCCCCCGGGGAGAGCCCCAGCATTTT
CASSPRGEPQHF
>TRBJ2-7|15|.|.|TRBV6-1
TGTGCCAGCAGTGAATTTACAGAGCAGCCCTACGAGCAGTACTTC
CASSEFTEQPYEQYF
>TRBJ1-4|14|.|TRBD1|TRBV29-1
TGCAGCGTCGCAGAGGGGACAGATAATGAAAAACTGTTTTTT
CSVAEGTDNEKLFF
>TRBJ1-4|14|.|.|TRBV7-9
TGTGCCAGCAGCATTCAGTCTGGTGTCGAAAAACTGTTTTTT
CASSIQSGVEKLFF
>TRBJ1-5|15|.|.|TRBV6-5
TGTGCCAGCAGTCCGGGGACAAATAGCAATCAGCCCCAGCATTTT
CASSPGTNSNQPQHF
>TRBJ2-1|17|.|TRBD1|TRBV7-3
TGTGCCAGCAGCTTGTCCCTGGCAGGGGGCTCCTACAATGAGCAGTTCTTC
CASSLSLAGGSYNEQFF
>TRBJ2-1|18|.|TRBD1|TRBV7-2
TGTGCCAGCAGCTTAAACGCACCAGGGACAGGGGCGGCGCATGAGCAGTTCTTC
CASSLNAPGTGAAHEQFF
>TRBJ2-7|15|.|TRBD2|TRBV9
TGTGCCAGCAGCGTAGATGGCGGGGGATTGCGCGAGCAGTACTTC
CASSVDGGGLREQYF
>TRBJ2-7|14|.|.|TRBV5-6
TGTGCCAGCGCCACTCTAGGACAGTTTAACGAGCAGTACTTC
CASATLGQFNEQYF
>TRBJ2-3|16|.|TRBD2|TRBV27
TGTGCCAGCAGTCTGACAGCGGGGGGCAGCACAGATACGCAGTATTTT
CASSLTAGGSTDTQYF
>TRBJ1-5|15|.|.|TRBV20-1
TGCAGTGCTAGTTTGGCCGCTCATAGCAATCAGCCCCAGCATTTT
CSASLAAHSNQPQHF
>TRBJ2-5|13|.|.|TRBV12-3/TRBV12-4
TGTGCCAGCACCAGCGGAAACCAAGAGACCCAGTACTTC
CASTSGNQETQYF
>TRBJ1-4|18|.|TRBD1|TRBV5-1
TGCGCCAGCAGCTTGCACAGGGGGTGGACCGAAACTAATGAAAAACTGTTTTTT
CASSLHRGWTETNEKLFF
>TRBJ2-5|15|.|.|TRBV28
TGTGCCAGCAGTTCCCCTATGGGGGCCCAAGAGACCCAGTACTTC
CASSSPMGAQETQYF
>TRBJ2-7|13|once|.|TRBV7-2
TGTGCCAGCAGCTTAGTAGACATCTACGAGCAGTACTTC
CASSLVDIYEQYF
>TRBJ1-6|15|few|TRBD1|TRBV7-2
TGTGCCAGCAGCTACACAGGGGGGGGTAATTCACCCCTCCACTTT
CASSYTGGGNSPLHF
>TRBJ2-4|12|.|TRBD1|TRBV15
TGTGCCACCAGCAGAGATCAGGGGGCTTCGTACTTC
CATSRDQGASYF
>TRBJ2-5|14|.|TRBD2|TRBV7-9
TGTGCCAGCAGCTTTCTAGCGGGAGGAGAGACCCAGTACTTC
CASSFLAGGETQYF
>TRBJ2-4|15|.|.|TRBV27
TGTGCCAGCAGTTCGGCTAAGGGAGCCTTCGGCATTCAGTACTTC
CASSSAKGAFGIQYF
>TRBJ2-1|16|.|TRBD2|TRBV11-2
TGTGCCAGCAGCTTTATGACTAGCGGAGTCTACAATGAGCAGTTCTTC
CASSFMTSGVYNEQFF
>TRBJ1-2|15|.|TRBD1|TRBV7-2
TGTGCCAGCAGCATCGGACAGGTCGTTGACTATGGCTACACCTTC
CASSIGQVVDYGYTF
>TRBJ1-4|15|few|.|TRBV4-3
TGCGCCAGCAGCCAAGATCTGTCGACATGGGAAAAACTGTTTTTT
CASSQDLSTWEKLFF
>TRBJ2-3|15|few|.|TRBV6-2/TRBV6-3
TGTGCCAGCAGTTTCTCGAGCGCCTCCACAGATACGCAGTATTTT
CASSFSSASTDTQYF
>TRBJ1-5|15|.|.|TRBV7-9
TGTGCCAGCAGCTTAGGGGTAGGGGGGGCTCAGCCCCAGCATTTT
CASSLGVGGAQPQHF
>TRBJ2-7|13|.|.|TRBV5-1
TGCGCCAGCAGCCTGGGCGACAGGTACGAGCAGTACTTC
CASSLGDRYEQYF
>TRBJ1-6|13|.|.|TRBV30
TGTGCCTGGAGTGCATTTACAGATTCACCCCTCCACTTT
CAWSAFTDSPLHF
>TRBJ2-7|14|.|.|TRBV27
TGTGCCAGCAGTTTCGGAGGGTCCCTCTACGAGCAGTACTTC
CASSFGGSLYEQYF
>TRBJ2-1|15|.|TRBD2|TRBV9
TGTGCCAGCAGCGTAGTGGCTAGCGGGGGGAATGAGCAGTTCTTC
CASSVVASGGNEQFF
>TRBJ2-1|15|once|TRBD1|TRBV27
TGTGCCAGCAAGCGAGGGACAGCCGGCGACAATGAGCAGTTCTTC
CASKRGTAGDNEQFF
>TRBJ2-3|15|.|TRBD2|TRBV3-1/TRBV3-2
TGTGCCAGCACCCCGACTAGCGGGGGGGTCGTAGCGCAGTATTTT
CASTPTSGGVVAQYF
>TRBJ2-6|14|.|.|TRBV9
TGTGCCTCCACACCGGGCTCTGGGGCCAACGTCCTGACTTTC
CASTPGSGANVLTF
>TRBJ2-3|16|.|TRBD2|TRBV3-1/TRBV3-2
TGTGCCAGCAGCAAGGGACTAGCGGAGATCACAGATACGCAGTATTTT
CASSKGLAEITDTQYF
>TRBJ2-7|13|.|TRBD2|TRBV29-1
TGCAGCGTTCAAGCGGGAGTATCCTACGAGCAGTACTTC
CSVQAGVSYEQYF
>TRBJ2-7|16|.|.|TRBV12-2
TGTGCAAGTCGCTTGCTGGACAGAAGGAGAGATGACGAGCAGTACTTC
CASRLLDRRRDDEQYF
>TRBJ2-2|15|.|.|TRBV6-5
TGTGCCACCTCTAGGGGCTGGTCGGGCACCGGGGAGCTGTTTTTT
CATSRGWSGTGELFF
>TRBJ2-1|16|.|TRBD2|TRBV6-6
TGTGCCAGCAGTTGGCGGGAGGGCGGGGGATACAATGAGCAGTTCTTC
CASSWREGGGYNEQFF
>TRBJ2-1|16|.|TRBD2|TRBV11-2
TGTGCCAGCAGCTCCCAGACTAGCGGGAGTTCTGGGGAGCAGTTCTTC
CASSSQTSGSSGEQFF
>TRBJ2-1|17|.|.|TRBV4-2
TGTGCCAGCAGCCCAAGGTTAGACGTTGGGGCTTACAATGAGCAGTTCTTC
CASSPRLDVGAYNEQFF
>TRBJ1-5|15|.|.|TRBV9
TGTGCCAGCAGCCCAGGGGAATATAGCAATCAGCCCCAGCATTTT
CASSPGEYSNQPQHF
>TRBJ1-2|13|.|TRBD1|TRBV28
TGTGCCAGTTTTAGACAGGGAGGTTATGGCTACACCTTC
CASFRQGGYGYTF
>TRBJ2-7|12|.|.|TRBV30
TGTGCCTGGAGTTCCGGGGGCTACGAGCAGTACTTC
CAWSSGGYEQYF
>TRBJ2-7|15|few|.|TRBV5-4
TGTGCCAGCAGCCGGGGTGGGGAGAGCTCCTACGAGCAGTACTTC
CASSRGGESSYEQYF
>TRBJ1-1|14|.|.|TRBV18
TGTGCCAGCTCACCGCGGGCGGAGGTCACTGAAGCTTTCTTT
CASSPRAEVTEAFF